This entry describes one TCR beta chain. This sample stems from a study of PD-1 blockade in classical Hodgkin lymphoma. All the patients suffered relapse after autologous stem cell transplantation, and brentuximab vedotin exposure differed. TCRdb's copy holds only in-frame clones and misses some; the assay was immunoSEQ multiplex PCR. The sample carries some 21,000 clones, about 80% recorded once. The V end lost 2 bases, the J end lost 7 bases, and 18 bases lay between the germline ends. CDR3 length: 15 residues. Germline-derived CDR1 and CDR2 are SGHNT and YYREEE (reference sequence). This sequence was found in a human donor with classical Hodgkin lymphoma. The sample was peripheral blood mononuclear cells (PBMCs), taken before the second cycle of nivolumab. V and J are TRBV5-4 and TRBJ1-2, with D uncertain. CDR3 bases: TGTGCCAGCAGCTTTAATCTAGCCGAGGCAGGTGGCTACACCTTC. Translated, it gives CASSFNLAEAGGYTF.